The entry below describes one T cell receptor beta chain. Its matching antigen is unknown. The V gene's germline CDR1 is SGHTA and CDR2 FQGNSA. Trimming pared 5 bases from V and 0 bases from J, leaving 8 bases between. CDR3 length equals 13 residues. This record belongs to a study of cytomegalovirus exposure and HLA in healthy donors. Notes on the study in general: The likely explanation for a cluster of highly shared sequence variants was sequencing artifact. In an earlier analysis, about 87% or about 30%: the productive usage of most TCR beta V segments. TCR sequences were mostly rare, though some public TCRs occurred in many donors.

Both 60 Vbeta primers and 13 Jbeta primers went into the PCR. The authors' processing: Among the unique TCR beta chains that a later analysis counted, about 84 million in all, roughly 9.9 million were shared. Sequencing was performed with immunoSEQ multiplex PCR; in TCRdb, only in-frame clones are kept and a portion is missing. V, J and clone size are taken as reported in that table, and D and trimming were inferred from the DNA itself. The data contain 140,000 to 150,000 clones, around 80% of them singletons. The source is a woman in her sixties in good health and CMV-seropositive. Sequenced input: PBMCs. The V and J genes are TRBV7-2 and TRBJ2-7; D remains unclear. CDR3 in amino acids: CASSPVSSYEQYF. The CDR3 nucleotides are TGTGCCAGCAGCCCCGTCAGCTCCTACGAGCAGTACTTC.